This T cell receptor beta chain derives from a study of OX40 agonist ivuxolimab in advanced cancers. Findings of the study overall: Circulating CD4+ and CD8+ T cells showed clonal expansion by week 6 at 0.1 to 3.0 mg/kg.

Comment on this clone: Its antigen is currently unknown.

CDR3 length: 14 amino acids. V was clipped by 3 bases and J by 4 bases, with 10 bases between them. In germline, CDR1 is MGHDK, CDR2 SYGVNS. Repertoires were generated with immunoSEQ multiplex PCR, while TCRdb's copy carries only in-frame clones and drops some. The profile shows over 55,000 clones, about 84% of them singletons. The chain combines TRBV25-1 with TRBJ1-5; D gene unclear. The TCR was taken from an adult with an advanced solid tumor such as melanoma, head and neck, liver or kidney cancer. This specimen was CD4+ or CD8+ T cells sorted from blood, taken in a trial of the OX40 agonist ivuxolimab. CDR3 protein: CASSDKGTNQPQHF. The CDR3 DNA reads TGTGCCAGCAGTGATAAGGGAACTAATCAGCCCCAGCATTTT.